This T cell receptor beta chain derives from a study of response to subunit inactivated influenza vaccine. General study findings and limits: Each seasonal influenza vaccination recruits few new T cells, the authors suggested.

In this sample, this clonotype turned up many times. As yet, its antigen is unknown. One entry per CDR3 protein, called by TCRdb with MiXCR from the RT-PCR reads. The sample holds more than 450,000 distinct CDR3 sequences, about 12% seen once. This CDR3 contains 11 residues. Trimming cost V 2 bases and J 7 bases, with 6 bases left between them. Germline V CDR1 and CDR2: ENHRY, SYGVKD. The TCR was taken from a man aged 50-60 years who received an inactivated influenza vaccine. The specimen was PBMCs from blood, collected on the day of vaccination. The chain uses TRBV10-3 and TRBJ2-7; D is unresolved. CDR3 loop: CAISETGEQYF. In DNA form, the CDR3 reads TGTGCCATCAGTGAGACCGGAGAGCAGTACTTC.